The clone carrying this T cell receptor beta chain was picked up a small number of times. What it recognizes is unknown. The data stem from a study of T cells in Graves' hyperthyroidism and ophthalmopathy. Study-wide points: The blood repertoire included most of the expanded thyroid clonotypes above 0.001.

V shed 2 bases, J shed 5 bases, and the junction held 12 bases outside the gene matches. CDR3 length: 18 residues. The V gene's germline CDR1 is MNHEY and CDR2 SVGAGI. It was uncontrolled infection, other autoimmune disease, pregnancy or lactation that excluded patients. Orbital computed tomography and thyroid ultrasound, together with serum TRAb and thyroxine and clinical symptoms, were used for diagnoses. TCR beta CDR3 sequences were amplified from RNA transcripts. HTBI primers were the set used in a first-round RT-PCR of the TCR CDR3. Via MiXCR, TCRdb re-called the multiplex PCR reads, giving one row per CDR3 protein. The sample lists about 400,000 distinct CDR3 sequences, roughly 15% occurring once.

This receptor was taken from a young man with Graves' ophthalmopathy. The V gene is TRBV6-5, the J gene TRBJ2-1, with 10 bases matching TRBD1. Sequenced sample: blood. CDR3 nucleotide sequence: TGTGCCAGCAGTTACGAAGACAGGGGGCGCGGATTCCACAATGAGCAGTTCTTC. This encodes CASSYEDRGRGFHNEQFF.